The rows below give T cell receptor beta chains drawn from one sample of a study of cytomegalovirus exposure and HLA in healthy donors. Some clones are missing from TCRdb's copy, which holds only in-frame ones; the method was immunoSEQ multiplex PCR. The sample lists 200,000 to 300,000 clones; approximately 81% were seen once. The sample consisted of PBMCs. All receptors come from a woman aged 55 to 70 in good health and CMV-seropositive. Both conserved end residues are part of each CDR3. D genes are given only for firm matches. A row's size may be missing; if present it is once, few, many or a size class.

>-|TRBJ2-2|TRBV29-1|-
TGCAGCGTACGACAGAACGAGAATTCGAACACCGGGGAGCTGTTTTTT
CSVRQNENSNTGELFF
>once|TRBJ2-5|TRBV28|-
TGTGCCAGCAGGGTTTTAGCAGGGGGGCGCCAGACCCAGTACTTC
CASRVLAGGRQTQYF
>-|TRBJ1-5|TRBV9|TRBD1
TGTGCCAGCAGCGAAAGACAGGGGCATAGCAATCAGCCCCAGCATTTT
CASSERQGHSNQPQHF
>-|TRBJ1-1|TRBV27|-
TGTGCCAGCAGTTTATTAGGGGGCACTGAAGCTTTCTTT
CASSLLGGTEAFF
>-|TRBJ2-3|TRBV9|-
TGTGCCAGCAGACCAAGACTAAACAGAGCAGATACGCAGTATTTT
CASRPRLNRADTQYF
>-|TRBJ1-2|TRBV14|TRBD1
TGTGCCAGCAGCCGAACAGGCGGGCGACAGGGGGTCTATGGCTACACCTTC
CASSRTGGRQGVYGYTF
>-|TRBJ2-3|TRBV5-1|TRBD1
TGCGCCAGCAGCTTCGGACAGGGTTTCGATACGCAGTATTTT
CASSFGQGFDTQYF
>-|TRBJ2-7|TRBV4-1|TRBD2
TGCGCCAGCAGCCAAGAGGCCCTCCTAGCGGGAAGGGGCGAGCAGTACTTC
CASSQEALLAGRGEQYF
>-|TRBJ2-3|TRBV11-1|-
TGTGCCAGCAGCTTAGATCTGGCTAGCACAGATACGCAGTATTTT
CASSLDLASTDTQYF
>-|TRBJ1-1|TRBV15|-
TGTGCCACCAGCGCCCGGGATTCTTGGTTAGCTTTCTTT
CATSARDSWLAFF
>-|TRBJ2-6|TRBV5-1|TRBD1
TGCGCCAGCGCAGACAGGGACTCTGGGGCCAACGTCCTGACTTTC
CASADRDSGANVLTF
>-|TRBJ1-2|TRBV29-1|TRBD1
TGCAGCGTTCAGGGGGCGCGAAGGGGCTACACCTTC
CSVQGARRGYTF
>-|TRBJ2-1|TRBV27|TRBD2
TGTGCCAGCAGTTTAGCACCGGGACTAGTCGCCTACAATGAGCAGTTCTTC
CASSLAPGLVAYNEQFF
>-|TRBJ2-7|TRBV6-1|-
TGTGCCAGCAGTGAAAATATTTACGAGCAGTACTTC
CASSENIYEQYF
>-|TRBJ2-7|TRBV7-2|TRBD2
TGTGCCAGCAGTAGTACTAGCGGGAGTAGTGACGAGCAGTACTTC
CASSSTSGSSDEQYF
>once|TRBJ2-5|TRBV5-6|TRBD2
TGTGCCAGCAGAGATAGCGGGAAGAACCAAGAGACCCAGTACTTC
CASRDSGKNQETQYF
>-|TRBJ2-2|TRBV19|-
TGTGCCAGTAGTATTGGGGGCCCCGGGGAGCTGTTTTTT
CASSIGGPGELFF
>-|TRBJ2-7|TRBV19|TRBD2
TGTGCCAGTAGTATAGGAGGGCTAGCGGGTAGCTCCTACGAGCAGTACTTC
CASSIGGLAGSSYEQYF
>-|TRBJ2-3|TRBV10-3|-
TGTGCCATCGGGCCCACATCCACCAGCACAGATACGCAGTATTTT
CAIGPTSTSTDTQYF
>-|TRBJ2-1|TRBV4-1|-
TGCGCCAGCAGCCAAGGATGGAGGGAGGTAGACAATGAGCAGTTCTTC
CASSQGWREVDNEQFF
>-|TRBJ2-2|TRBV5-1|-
TGCGCCAGCAGCTTGGGACACACCACCGGGGAGCTGTTTTTT
CASSLGHTTGELFF
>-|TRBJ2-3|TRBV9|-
TGTGCCAGCAGCGTAGCCGGGAGTGCAGATACGCAGTATTTT
CASSVAGSADTQYF
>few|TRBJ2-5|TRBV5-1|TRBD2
TGCGCCAGCAGCTTGGGGACTAGCAGGGAGACCCAGTACTTC
CASSLGTSRETQYF
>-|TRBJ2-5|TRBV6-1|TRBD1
TGTGCCAGCAGGAGGACAGGGGGCGGAGAGACCCAGTACTTC
CASRRTGGGETQYF
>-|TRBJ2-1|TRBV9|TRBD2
TGTGCCAGCGGGGCAACTAGCGGGAGACAACTTCCTTATGAGCAGTTCTTC
CASGATSGRQLPYEQFF
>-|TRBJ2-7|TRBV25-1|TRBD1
TGTGCCAGCAGTGGCCCCCGCCCGACAGGGGACAGGTACGAGCAGTACTTC
CASSGPRPTGDRYEQYF
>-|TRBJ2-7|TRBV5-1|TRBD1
TGCGCCAGCAGCAGGACAGGGGGGAGCTACGAGCAGTACTTC
CASSRTGGSYEQYF
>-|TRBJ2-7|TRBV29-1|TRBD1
TGCAGCGTTGATGACAGGGCGTTTAGCGAGCAGTACTTC
CSVDDRAFSEQYF
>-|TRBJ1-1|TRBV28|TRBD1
TGTGCCAGCAGTTTTTCGACAGGGGTGAACACTGAAGCTTTCTTT
CASSFSTGVNTEAFF
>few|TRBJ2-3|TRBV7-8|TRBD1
TGTGCCAGCAAGAGAGACAGGGTTACGCAGTATTTT
CASKRDRVTQYF
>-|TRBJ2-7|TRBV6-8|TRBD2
TGTGCCAGCAGTTACGGACTAGCGGGACAAGGTGAGCAGTACTTC
CASSYGLAGQGEQYF
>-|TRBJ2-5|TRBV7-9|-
TGTGCCAGCAGCAGAGGGGAGACCCAGTACTTC
CASSRGETQYF
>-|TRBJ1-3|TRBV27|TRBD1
TGTGCCAGCAGTCGACAGGGACCTTCTGGAAACACCATATATTTT
CASSRQGPSGNTIYF
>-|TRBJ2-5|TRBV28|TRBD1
TGTGCCAGCAGTGCCGGACAGGCGTCGGAGACCCAGTACTTC
CASSAGQASETQYF
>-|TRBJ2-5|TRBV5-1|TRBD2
TGCGCCAGCAGCTTGGGGACTAGCGGGAGCTTTGAGCAGTACTTC
CASSLGTSGSFEQYF
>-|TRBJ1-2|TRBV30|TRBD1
TGTGCCTGGAGAAAGGAACGGGACAGGGGGCGCCAGGGCTACACCTTC
CAWRKERDRGRQGYTF
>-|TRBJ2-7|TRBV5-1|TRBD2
TGCGCCAGCAGCCCCGGGAGGGGAACACTCTACGAGCAGTACTTC
CASSPGRGTLYEQYF
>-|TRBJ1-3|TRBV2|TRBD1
TGTGCCAGCAGCCCGGGACAGAGCTCTGGAAACACCATATATTTT
CASSPGQSSGNTIYF
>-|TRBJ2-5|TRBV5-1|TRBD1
TGCGCCAGCAGCTCCCACGACGGGACAGGGGCTCGAGAGCAGTACTTC
CASSSHDGTGAREQYF
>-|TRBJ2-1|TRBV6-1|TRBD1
TGTGCCAGCAGTGAAGAAAGGACAGGGACCGTCAATGAGCAGTTCTTC
CASSEERTGTVNEQFF
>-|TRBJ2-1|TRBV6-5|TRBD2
TGTGCCAGCCGGCTAGCGGGAGTCGGTAATGAGCAGTTCTTC
CASRLAGVGNEQFF
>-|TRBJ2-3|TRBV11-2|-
TGTGCCAGCAGCTTATCATTGAGATCCACAGATACGCAGTATTTT
CASSLSLRSTDTQYF
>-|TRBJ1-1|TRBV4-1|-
TGCGCCAGCAGCCAATACAGCGGGGTAAACACTGAAGCTTTCTTT
CASSQYSGVNTEAFF
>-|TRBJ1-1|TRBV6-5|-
TGTGCCAGCAGGGGACTGTTGAACACTGAAGCTTTCTTT
CASRGLLNTEAFF
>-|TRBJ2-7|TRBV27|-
TGTGCCAGCAGTTTAGAGTGGGGCTACGAGCAGTACTTC
CASSLEWGYEQYF
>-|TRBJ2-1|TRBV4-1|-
TGCGCCAGCAGCCAAGTCCCAGACAGCGATGAGCAGTTCTTC
CASSQVPDSDEQFF
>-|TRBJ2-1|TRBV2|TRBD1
TGTGCCAGCAGGAGGGACAGGGGGTTGTACAATGAGCAGTTCTTC
CASRRDRGLYNEQFF
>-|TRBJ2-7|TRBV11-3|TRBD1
TGTGCCAGCGGACAGGGACAGGGTAACGAGCAGTACTTC
CASGQGQGNEQYF
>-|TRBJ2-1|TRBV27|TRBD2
TGTGCCAGCAGTTTATCGTATCGCGGGAGTATCAATGAGCAGTTCTTC
CASSLSYRGSINEQFF
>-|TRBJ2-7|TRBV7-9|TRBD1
TGTGCCAGCAGCCATAGGGGGCCCGGCTACGAGCAGTACTTC
CASSHRGPGYEQYF
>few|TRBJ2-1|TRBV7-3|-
TGTGCCAGCAGCTTCCGCGGGCAGAACAATGAGCAGTTCTTC
CASSFRGQNNEQFF
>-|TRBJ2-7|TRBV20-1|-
TGCAGTGCTACACTGTCCTACGAGCAGTACTTC
CSATLSYEQYF